This T cell receptor beta chain emerged from a study of CXCR3-negative and CXCR3-positive naive CD8 T cells (dated by TCRdb to between 2019 and 2020). Turning to the overall study: In total, 130 million to 150 million TRB reads were obtained, or roughly 1.5 +/- 0.3 million reads per library. Diversity and physicochemical repertoire analyses were performed on about a dozen donors pooled from two independent experiments. The TRBV-TRBJ cluster analysis covered naive subsets from roughly five donors and memory cells from 3 donors. General conclusions and limits of the study: Freshly isolated PBMCs were used for most assays because CXCR3 expression went down partially after cryopreservation. Because surface CD5, which is linked to self-reactivity in mice, was comparable between the naive subsets, TCR interaction strength was also inferred from the physicochemical properties of TRB CDR3s. TRB CDR3s from CXCR3-positive naive cells showed higher hydrophobicity (lower Kidera factor 4), lower energy, and higher strength and volume indices than CXCR3-negative naive cells. Repertoire diversity was comparably high in both naive subsets but much lower in memory CD8+ T cells. Naive CXCR3-negative and CXCR3-positive cells from the same donor showed similar TRBV-TRBJ usage, whereas memory cells showed distinct patterns.

Each CD8+ T cell subset was flow-sorted in triplicate, with some 300,000 cells per subset placed directly into RLT lysis buffer. To exclude memory contaminants, naive CD8+ T cells were stringently defined as CD45RO-CCR7+CD27+CD95-. Peripheral blood mononuclear cells were isolated from buffy coats by standard density gradient centrifugation. A FACSAria III was used to flow-sort naive CXCR3-negative and CXCR3-positive CD8+ T cells. Total RNA was extracted from sorted cells using an RNeasy Mini Kit. Its CDR3 holds 12 amino acids, cysteine through phenylalanine. No DNA is given. Sequencing used a NextSeq 550. The Human TCR Profiling Kit (MiLaboratory) was used to prepare UMI-labeled 5' RACE TRB cDNA libraries. cDNA synthesis used the entire amount of extracted RNA, and PCR amplification then used the entire amount of cDNA produced. Libraries were prepared in parallel with an identical number of PCR cycles. The published analysis was carried out like this. MIGEC and MiXCR extracted about 48,000 +/- 9,800 unique UMI-labeled TRB cDNA molecules per library, requiring at least two reads per UMI. An average of about 40,000 +/- 10,000 functional in-frame TRB CDR3 nucleotide clonotypes without stop codons was found per library. Diversity metrics, including normalized Shannon-Wiener and Chao1, were computed in VDJtools after downsampling to 5000 UMI-labeled TRB molecules per sample. VDJtools was used to calculate clonotype-size-weighted physicochemical properties of the central five CDR3 residues, namely interaction energy, strength, volume and Kidera factor 4. Reads reprocessed by TCRdb are summarized as one entry per CDR3 protein sequence, and DNA is absent. These V and J calls are TCRdb output, not the study's own analysis. In this sample's table one finds roughly 120,000 distinct CDR3 sequences. Under 0.75% of the sample goes to the ten largest clones.

As concerns this clonotype: The antigen it binds to is not known.

The sequence was collected from a human donor in good health. Some clones in this sample may be carry-over from other donors' samples. Material for sequencing was naive CXCR3+ CD8+ T cells from blood. Taken with the paper, the label for cell subset or site translates to: CD45RO-CCR7+CD27+CD95- naive CD8+ T cells expressing CXCR3 (TNR3+). This chain is built from TRBV12-3 or TRBV12-4 and TRBJ1-2; TCRdb's D call, TRBD1, is unchecked because there is no DNA. The CDR3 region has the sequence CASSPGGYGYTF.